This T cell receptor beta chain was recorded in a study of tissue T cells after allogeneic stem cell transplantation. V lost 1 base to trimming and J lost 8 bases, with 20 bases between them. Germline V gene lookup returns CDR1 LNHDA and CDR2 SQIVND (reference sequence). This CDR3 is built from 17 residues. Clones were read by immunoSEQ multiplex PCR, and TCRdb kept only the in-frame ones, dropping some. The table shows roughly 25,000 clones, with 73% occurring only once. As for this clone: Its antigen remains unknown.

Findings and limits, study-wide: Tissue-detected TCR repertoire was only partly captured by blood and spleen T cells. Sampling depth was limited, and the cohort was small and clinically varied.

This specimen was tissue from the ileum, taken at autopsy. The V call is TRBV19, the J call TRBJ2-2, with a weak D call TRBD2 (6 bases). The source is a female donor older than 55 with lung cancer. CDR3 region: CASSIGPLATRGGELFF. DNA of the CDR3: TGTGCCAGTAGTATAGGTCCACTAGCAACGCGTGGGGGGGAGCTGTTTTTT.